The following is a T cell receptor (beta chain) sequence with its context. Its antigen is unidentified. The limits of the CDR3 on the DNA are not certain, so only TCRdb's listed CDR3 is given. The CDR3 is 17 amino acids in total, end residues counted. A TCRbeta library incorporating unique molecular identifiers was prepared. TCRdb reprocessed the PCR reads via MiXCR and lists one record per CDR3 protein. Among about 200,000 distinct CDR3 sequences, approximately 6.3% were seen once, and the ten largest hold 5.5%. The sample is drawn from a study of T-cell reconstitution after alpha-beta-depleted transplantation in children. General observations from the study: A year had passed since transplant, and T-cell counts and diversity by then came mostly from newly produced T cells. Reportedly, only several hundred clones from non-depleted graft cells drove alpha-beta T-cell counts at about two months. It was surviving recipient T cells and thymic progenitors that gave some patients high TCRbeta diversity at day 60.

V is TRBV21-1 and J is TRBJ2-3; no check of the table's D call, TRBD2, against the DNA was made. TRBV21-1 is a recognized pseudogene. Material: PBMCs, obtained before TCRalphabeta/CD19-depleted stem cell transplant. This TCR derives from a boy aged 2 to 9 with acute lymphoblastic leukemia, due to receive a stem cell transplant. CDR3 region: CASSPSTVGGGTDTQYF.